This TCR beta chain was identified in a study of CD8+ T cells in alopecia areata. CDR1 is MGHRA, CDR2 YSYEKL, per germline. V was trimmed by 0 bases and J by 6 bases, leaving 3 bases between them. The CDR3 sequence is 12 residues long. RNA extraction and reverse transcription yielded cDNA as sequencing template. TCRdb's copy holds only in-frame clones and misses some; the assay was immunoSEQ multiplex PCR. Of fewer than 40,000 clones in the sample, approximately 65% were seen once. This clonotype was obtained from a human donor with alopecia areata. The chain links TRBV4-1 to TRBJ2-1; D unresolved. Sequenced: NKG2D-high CD8+ T cells sorted from blood. DNA of the CDR3: TGCGCCAGCAGCCAAGATACCAATGAGCAGTTCTTC. It translates to CASSQDTNEQFF.